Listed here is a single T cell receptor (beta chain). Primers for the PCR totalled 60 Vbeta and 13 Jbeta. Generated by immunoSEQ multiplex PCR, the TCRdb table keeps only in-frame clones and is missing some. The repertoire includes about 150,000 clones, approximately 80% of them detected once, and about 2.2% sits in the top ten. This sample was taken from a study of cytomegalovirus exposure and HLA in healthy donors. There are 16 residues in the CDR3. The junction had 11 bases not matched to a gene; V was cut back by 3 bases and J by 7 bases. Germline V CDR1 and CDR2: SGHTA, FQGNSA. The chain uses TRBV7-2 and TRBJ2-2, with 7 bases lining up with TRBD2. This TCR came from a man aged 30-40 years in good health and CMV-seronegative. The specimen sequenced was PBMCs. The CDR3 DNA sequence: TGTGCCAGCAGCTTGGCCTACACCTCGGGGGGCGGGGAGCTGTTTTTT. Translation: CASSLAYTSGGGELFF.